What follows are 2 T cell receptor beta chains derived from one specimen sequenced in a study of blood T cell repertoires in COVID-19. Sequencing used immunoSEQ multiplex PCR; TCRdb keeps in-frame clones, though not all of them. The table lists hundreds of thousands of clones, roughly 89% of them singletons. Sequenced sample: peripheral blood. These receptors all come from a man between 18 and 35 years old with COVID-19, enrolled during active disease.

The chain combines TRBV4-1 with TRBJ2-7, with D perhaps TRBD1 (6 bases). This CDR3 spans 14 amino acids. Trimming took off 4 bases at V and 2 bases at J, with 12 bases between the two ends. Per the germline V gene, CDR1 is MGHRA and CDR2 is YSYEKL. The CDR3 sequence: CASSPGTNTYEQYF. CDR3 DNA: TGCGCCAGCAGCCCCGGGACAAATACCTACGAGCAGTACTTC.

The chain uses TRBV19 and TRBJ1-4; D is uncertain. The CDR3 consists of 14 residues. Germline loops: CDR1 LNHDA, CDR2 SQIVND (reference sequence). V lost 4 bases and J lost 0, with 6 bases in between. CDR3 loop: CASSTLATNEKLFF. The DNA for the CDR3 is TGTGCCAGTAGTACTCTTGCAACTAATGAAAAACTGTTTTTT.